The 27 T cell receptor beta chains listed next were all sequenced from one sample in a study of cytomegalovirus exposure and HLA in healthy donors. It was with 60 Vbeta and 13 Jbeta primers that the PCR ran. This table comes from immunoSEQ multiplex PCR, and its TCRdb copy is limited to in-frame clones, with some not included. The sample has tens of thousands of clones; around 73% are singletons. Sequenced material: PBMCs. All receptors derive from a woman aged 35 to 49 in good health and CMV-seropositive.

This clone was detected a few times. The V call is TRBV11-1, the J call TRBJ2-1; 11 nucleotides agree with TRBD2. CDR3 length: 16 residues. V gave up 5 bases and J gave up 3 bases; unmatched junction bases: 6. The V gene's germline CDR1 is SGHAT and CDR2 FQDESV (reference sequence). CDR3 bases: TGTGCCAGCAGCCCGGGCGGGACTAGCGGCTACAATGAGCAGTTCTTC. Residues: CASSPGGTSGYNEQFF.

V gene TRBV6-5 combines with J gene TRBJ2-1; 9 bases are a match to TRBD2. Germline lookup yields CDR1 MNHEY and CDR2 SVGAGI. Trimming cost V 0 bases and J 7 bases; bases outside gene matches: 4. CDR3 size: 15 residues. CDR3 DNA sequence: TGTGCCAGCAGTTACTCTAGCGGGGGTAAGAATGAGCAGTTCTTC. Translating gives CASSYSSGGKNEQFF.

The gene calls are TRBV5-4 and TRBJ1-4, with D possibly TRBD1 on 5 matching bases. CDR3 length: 14 amino acids. The V and J ends lost 4 bases and 4 bases respectively, with 11 bases between them. CDR1 is SGHNT, CDR2 YYREEE, per germline (reference sequence). Written as DNA, the CDR3 is TGTGCCAGCAGCCTAGACAGCCTTAATGAAAAACTGTTTTTT. Amino acids: CASSLDSLNEKLFF.

The chain links TRBV6-1 to TRBJ1-1; the D is unclear. Between the trimmed V and J ends, which lost 7 bases and 5 bases, there was a span of 11 bases. CDR1 and CDR2 (germline): MNHNS, SASEGT. CDR3 size: 12 residues. The CDR3 sequence: CASKSGVTEAFF. CDR3 in DNA: TGTGCCAGCAAATCCGGGGTAACTGAAGCTTTCTTT.

The V gene is TRBV19, the J gene TRBJ1-5; D is unclear. Trimming removed 2 bases at V and 7 bases at J, with 9 bases between. There are 13 residues in the CDR3. CDR1 LNHDA and CDR2 SQIVND come from the germline V gene (reference sequence). CDR3 loop: CASSISRGQPQHF. As DNA, the CDR3 is TGTGCCAGTAGTATATCCAGAGGACAGCCCCAGCATTTT.

This chain uses TRBV7-6 with TRBJ1-1; TRBD1 matches at 9 bases. V gave up 2 bases and J gave up 4 bases; unmatched junction bases: 11. Germline assignment: CDR1 SGHVS and CDR2 FNYEAQ. This CDR3 comprises 17 residues. The CDR3 region has the DNA TGTGCCAGCAGCTTATACCCTCCGGGACAGGGTATCACTGAAGCTTTCTTT. This encodes CASSLYPPGQGITEAFF.

The V and J genes are TRBV29-1 and TRBJ1-1, with D maybe TRBD1 (6 bases). V dropped 3 bases and J dropped 3 bases, with 11 bases sitting between them. From germline, CDR1 is SQVTM and CDR2 ANQGSEA. CDR3 length: 13 residues. The CDR3 protein is CSVDTGMDTEAFF. As DNA, the CDR3 is TGCAGCGTTGATACAGGGATGGACACTGAAGCTTTCTTT.

This chain uses TRBV11-2 with TRBJ2-5; tentative D call: TRBD2 (5 bases). Germline V gives CDR1 SGHAT, CDR2 FQNNGV. The CDR3 extends over 14 amino acids. V was cut by 1 base and J by 4 bases, with 10 bases left in between. CDR3 protein: CASSLGASRETQYF. The CDR3, as DNA: TGTGCCAGCAGCTTAGGGGCTAGCAGAGAGACCCAGTACTTC.

The chain carries TRBV28 and TRBJ1-1; 8 bases fit TRBD1. The CDR3 loop spans 14 amino acids. Germline CDR1 reads MDHEN; CDR2 reads SYDVKM. V lost 5 bases to trimming and J lost 7 bases; unmatched junction nucleotides: 9. CDR3 DNA: TGTGCCAGCAGTCCCACAGGGGGTCCCCGTGAAGCTTTCTTT. Its protein product is CASSPTGGPREAFF.

The CDR3 nucleotides are TGTGCCAGCAGCCGGACAGCCACTGAAGCTTTCTTT. Its protein is CASSRTATEAFF. The chain couples TRBV7-8 to TRBJ1-1, with a weak D call TRBD1 (6 bases). Germline values: CDR1 SGHVS, CDR2 FQNEAQ. V was clipped by 5 bases and J by 4 bases, with 8 bases between them. The CDR3 contains 12 residues.

This chain uses TRBV5-1 with TRBJ2-7, with 10 bases matching TRBD1. Germline trimming cut 5 bases from V and 1 base from J; bases unmatched to any gene: 0. CDR3 size: 13 residues. CDR1 is SGHRS, CDR2 YFSETQ, per germline. CDR3: CASRGQGSYEQYF. Written as DNA, the CDR3 is TGCGCCAGCAGGGGACAGGGGTCCTACGAGCAGTACTTC.

Concerning this clone: The identical CDR3 is also encoded by other nucleotide sequences in the sample. Here the CDR3 DNA reads TGTGCCAGCAGCGTAGCATCAGGGGGTCCGACCCAGTACTTC. Residues: CASSVASGGPTQYF. The chain couples TRBV9 to TRBJ2-5; 7 bases line up with TRBD1. CDR1 and CDR2 from the germline V gene are SGDLS and YYNGEE. The CDR3 covers 14 residues. J was trimmed by 7 bases and V by 0 bases; bases with no gene match: 6.

This sequence joins TRBV28 and TRBJ2-7; a possible D gene is TRBD1 (6 bases). The germline V gene encodes CDR1 MDHEN and CDR2 SYDVKM. CDR3 length: 15 residues. The V gene lost 4 bases and the J gene lost 5 bases, with 18 bases spanning the gap. This chain's CDR3 is CASSSSGQGGHEQYF. Written as DNA, the CDR3 is TGTGCCAGCAGTTCATCGGGACAAGGAGGCCACGAGCAGTACTTC.

The DNA for the CDR3 is TGTGCCAGCAGTGCCAAGGACAGGATAGCCTACGAGCAGTACTTC. This sequence encodes CASSAKDRIAYEQYF. V gene TRBV25-1 combines with J gene TRBJ2-7, with 7 bases matching TRBD1. The length of the CDR3 is 15 residues. Trimming at V came to 4 bases and at J to 2 bases, leaving 8 bases not matched to a gene. The germline gives CDR1 MGHDK, CDR2 SYGVNS.

J is TRBJ1-1 and V is TRBV9; 8 nucleotides match TRBD1. The germline V gene has CDR1 SGDLS and CDR2 YYNGEE. CDR3 length equals 14 residues. Trimming took 0 bases from V and 7 from J; bases not matched to a gene: 5. The CDR3 region has the DNA TGTGCCAGCAGCGTAGAAGGACAGGGCCTTGAAGCTTTCTTT. It encodes CASSVEGQGLEAFF.

CDR3 sequence: CASSLRQAPGELFF. The CDR3 DNA follows: TGTGCCAGCAGCCTCAGACAGGCCCCGGGGGAGCTGTTTTTT. The rearrangement links TRBV5-5 to TRBJ2-2; weak D call: TRBD1 (6 bases). Germline lookup yields CDR1 SGHKS and CDR2 YYEKEE (reference sequence). The CDR3 totals 14 residues. Trimming took off 4 bases at V and 8 bases at J, with 15 bases between the two ends.

CDR3 sequence (DNA): TGTGCCAGTAACCTGAGGCCCACTCACTACAATGAGCAGTTCTTC. This gives the protein CASNLRPTHYNEQFF. The chain links TRBV11-2 to TRBJ2-1; no clear D. CDR3 length equals 15 residues. Trimming pared 9 bases from V and 3 bases from J, leaving 18 bases between. CDR1 is SGHAT and CDR2 is FQNNGV in the germline V gene.

The chain has TRBV29-1 and TRBJ2-7, with a weak D call TRBD2 (7 bases). CDR3 length equals 13 residues. The germline V gene encodes CDR1 SQVTM and CDR2 ANQGSEA. The V end was cut by 3 bases, the J end by 2 bases, with 11 bases between. DNA of the CDR3: TGCAGCGTTGAGGACGGGGGGCCCTACGAGCAGTACTTC. Its protein is CSVEDGGPYEQYF.

The chain carries TRBV5-5 and TRBJ2-7, with 7 bases that match TRBD1. The V segment lost 4 bases and the J segment 2 bases; nucleotides outside the gene matches: 9. Germline CDR1 is SGHKS and CDR2 is YYEKEE (reference sequence). This CDR3 is 15 amino acids long. CDR3 nucleotide sequence: TGTGCCAGCAGCCCGACGGACAGGAATCCCTACGAGCAGTACTTC. Its protein is CASSPTDRNPYEQYF. The whole variable domain, remainder taken from reference TRBV5-5 and TRBJ2-7, is DAGVTQSPTHLIKTRGQQVTLRCSPISGHKSVSWYQQVLGQGPQFIFQYYEKEERGRGNFPDRFSARQFPNYSSELNVNALLLGDSALYLCASSPTDRNPYEQYFGPGTRLTVT.

This sequence joins TRBV23-1 and TRBJ1-2; 7 bases are a match to TRBD1. TRBV23-1 is an ORF for which the function is uncertain. J was trimmed by 3 bases and V by 3 bases; bases with no gene match: 7. CDR3 length: 15 residues. CDR3 amino acids: CASSQSAGGHYGYTF. Written as DNA, the CDR3 is TGCGCCAGCAGTCAGAGTGCAGGGGGGCACTATGGCTACACCTTC.

This clone showed up just once. This chain links TRBV5-1 with TRBJ1-5; 7 bases agree with TRBD1. V lost 4 bases to trimming and J lost 0 bases; unmatched junction nucleotides: 7. Germline CDR1 SGHRS, CDR2 YFSETQ. The CDR3 spans 16 residues. The CDR3 DNA is TGCGCCAGCAGCCCCCGGGACAGACTTAGCAATCAGCCCCAGCATTTT. It translates to CASSPRDRLSNQPQHF.

The chain carries TRBV7-7 and TRBJ2-1, with TRBD2 as a possible D gene (5 bases). The CDR3 has 15 residues. From germline, CDR1 is SSHAT and CDR2 FNYEAQ (reference sequence). Deletions cut 1 base from V and 7 bases from J, with 14 bases between. Here the CDR3 DNA reads TGTGCCAGCAGCTTAGACAAGGGAGTTCTGAATGAGCAGTTCTTC. This encodes CASSLDKGVLNEQFF.

This chain uses TRBV5-4 with TRBJ1-6; TRBD1 matches 7 bases. The CDR3 contains 16 residues. Per the germline V gene, CDR1 is SGHNT and CDR2 is YYREEE (reference sequence). Trimming cost V 0 bases and J 8 bases; bases outside gene matches: 8. CDR3 bases: TGTGCCAGCAGCTTGGATAACAGGGGAAAGGATTCACCCCTCCACTTT. It yields the protein CASSLDNRGKDSPLHF.

This chain joins TRBV2 and TRBJ2-2; D call uncertain. CDR1 is SNHLY, CDR2 FYNNEI, per germline. Trimming shortened V by 6 bases and J by 0 bases, and 14 bases separated the two germline ends. This CDR3 spans 16 amino acids. This CDR3 is CASRLTQFANTGELFF. CDR3 coding DNA: TGTGCCAGCAGGTTAACACAGTTCGCGAACACCGGGGAGCTGTTTTTT. The complete variable domain, with remaining parts taken from reference TRBV2 and TRBJ2-2, reads EPEVTQTPSHQVTQMGQEVILRCVPISNHLYFYWYRQILGQKVEFLVSFYNNEISEKSEIFDDQFSVERPDGSNFTLKIRSTKLEDSAMYFCASRLTQFANTGELFFGEGSRLTVL.

V usage is TRBV5-1 and J usage is TRBJ1-1; 9 bases align to TRBD1. Per germline, CDR1 SGHRS and CDR2 YFSETQ. The CDR3 is made up of 14 amino acids. J lost 4 bases, V lost 4 bases, and 5 bases had no gene match. The CDR3 coding sequence is TGCGCCAGCAGCCCGACAGGGGGTAGCACTGAAGCTTTCTTT. Translating gives CASSPTGGSTEAFF. Full variable domain (remainder filled in from reference TRBV5-1 and TRBJ1-1): KAGVTQTPRYLIKTRGQQVTLSCSPISGHRSVSWYQQTPGQGLQFLFEYFSETQRNKGNFPGRFSGRQFSNSRSEMNVSTLELGDSALYLCASSPTGGSTEAFFGQGTRLTVV.

The genes are TRBV30 and TRBJ1-4; D call uncertain. Germline V gene lookup returns CDR1 GTSNPN and CDR2 SVGIG (reference sequence). This CDR3 comprises 13 residues. V was clipped by 5 bases and J by 3 bases, with 10 bases between them. The CDR3 region is CAWSGDANEKLFF. CDR3 in DNA: TGTGCCTGGTCGGGTGATGCTAATGAAAAACTGTTTTTT.

V usage is TRBV7-9 and J usage is TRBJ1-2, with D unclear. The CDR3 has 11 amino acids. Per the germline V gene, CDR1 is SEHNR and CDR2 is FQNEAQ (reference sequence). The V gene lost 3 bases and the J gene lost 6 bases, with 5 bases spanning the gap. CDR3 sequence reads: CASSFSDGYTF. Here the CDR3 DNA reads TGTGCCAGCAGCTTCAGTGATGGCTACACCTTC.